This TCR beta chain came from a study of blood T cell repertoires in COVID-19 (dated by TCRdb to about 2020). For the wider study: The collaborator samples originated in the United States, Italy and Spain and spanned the acute and convalescent phases of COVID-19. The material from the prospective study consisted of cDNA or gDNA derived from T cells, B-cell-depleted T cells, or PBMCs. Deeply sampled blood TCRbeta repertoires from subjects exposed to, actively infected with, or recovered from COVID-19 were included in the dataset. The repertoires were made available in a free public database intended to serve as a resource for research on the immune response to SARS-CoV-2. The samples were drawn from the first 160 participants of the ongoing ImmuneRACE study and from 1,254 subjects provided by 6 global collaborators. A de-identified subject ID, COVID-19 status, age in years and sex were almost always included in the sample metadata. HLA class I and class II types, where available, came from metadata supplied by the sample provider rather than from assay-based typing.

Overall results and qualifications from the work: How much clinical and demographic metadata was included differed by source and by participant, and the metadata was provided uncurated.

Regarding this clone: Its specific antigen is unknown. No much larger clone exists at a distance of one base, and base qualities are not known.

TCRbeta CDR3 regions were amplified from genomic DNA by means of the immunoSEQ Assay, a bias-controlled multiplex PCR. Per the original workflow: The number of nucleated cells in each sample was estimated by amplification of reference gene primers within the assay. To quantify the absolute abundance of each unique TCRbeta CDR3 rearrangement, sequence reads were collapsed and filtered. For each sample, productive Simpson clonality was calculated by taking the square root of Simpson's diversity index across productive rearrangements. TCRdb took over this immuneACCESS table, retaining in-frame rearrangements with V and J assigned. Such tables are incomplete; in checked studies, under half of the missing clones stem from an unresolved V gene, and the remainder is unexplained. V, J and clone size derive from that table, while D and trimming were established from the DNA sequence. In all, the sample holds some 150,000 clones, and 80% of those were seen once. Approximately 13% of the sample comes from the top ten.

From the germline V gene (reference sequence), CDR1 is SGHKS and CDR2 is YYEKEE. There are 15 amino acids in the CDR3, from cysteine to phenylalanine inclusive. Only the CDR3 DNA is retained, 45 bases long and in frame from the first base. V is clipped by 2 bases and J by 3 bases, and the sequence between their germline boundaries is 12 bases long. Whole blood was collected in K2EDTA tubes by collaborating institutions according to the institutions' own protocols. For TCRbeta analysis, collaborator samples were shipped as frozen whole blood, as isolated PBMCs, or as DNA extracted from either sample type.

The sample taken for sequencing was peripheral blood. The receptor was derived from a man in his sixties with active or convalescent COVID-19. In this chain, TRBV5-5 is recombined with TRBJ2-1; a tentative D match to TRBD2 spans 5 bases. CDR3 loop: CASSFALVGYNEQFF. The sequenced DNA is TGTGCCAGCAGCTTCGCACTAGTGGGCTACAATGAGCAGTTCTTC.